These 22 T cell receptor beta chains originate from one sample sequenced in a study of T cell repertoires in cytomegalovirus infection. TCRdb passed the reads through MiXCR, listing each CDR3 protein once. The table has 200,000 to 300,000 distinct CDR3 sequences, roughly 13% seen once; the top ten hold 8.5% to 9%. Sequenced material: PBMCs. The receptor source for this set is a human donor in good health (CMV status not recorded). Some clones in this sample may be carry-over from other donors' samples.

This chain connects TRBV2 to TRBJ1-5; no definite D call. This CDR3 contains 13 residues. Germline V CDR1 and CDR2: SNHLY, FYNNEI. V lost 4 bases and J lost 5, with 9 bases in between. The CDR3 here is CASSGRADQPQHF. The CDR3 DNA follows: TGTGCCAGCAGTGGGAGAGCGGATCAGCCCCAGCATTTT.

At least ten counts were recorded for this clonotype. This chain links TRBV7-7 with TRBJ1-1; D might be TRBD1 (5 bases). The germline V and J ends were trimmed by 2 bases and 1 base, with 11 bases remaining between them. The germline CDR1 and CDR2 sequences are SSHAT and FNYEAQ (reference sequence). CDR3 length equals 15 residues. CDR3 region: CASSLWAGGNTEAFF. DNA of the CDR3: TGTGCCAGCAGCTTATGGGCTGGGGGGAACACTGAAGCTTTCTTT.

This clonotype has more than one count but fewer than ten. The chain has TRBV5-6 and TRBJ1-3; D may be TRBD1 (6 bases). Deletions cut 4 bases from V and 0 bases from J, with 14 bases between. The CDR3 is 16 amino acids. CDR1 and CDR2 (germline): SGHDT, YYEEEE. DNA for the CDR3: TGTGCCAGCAGCGAAAGGGGGACTGGCTCTGGAAACACCATATATTTT. This codes for CASSERGTGSGNTIYF.

This clonotype was detected once. One base away lies a much larger clone, so this may be a sequencing read error. V gene TRBV2 combines with J gene TRBJ1-2; weak D call: TRBD1 (5 bases). Germline lookup yields CDR1 SNHLY and CDR2 FYNNEI. V dropped 8 bases and J dropped 12 bases, with 25 bases sitting between them. The CDR3 runs to 14 residues. The CDR3 loop is CASSPSPQGYGNTF. The CDR3 DNA sequence: TGTGCCAGCTCGCCGTCCCCCCAGGGATACGGCAACACCTTC.

In this sample, this clonotype turned up many times. The chain uses TRBV7-6 and TRBJ2-1; 10 nucleotides agree with TRBD2. Germline CDR1 and CDR2: SGHVS and FNYEAQ. V lost 5 bases to trimming and J lost 3 bases; unmatched junction nucleotides: 1. The length of the CDR3 is 14 residues. The DNA of the CDR3 is TGTGCCAGCAGCCGGACTAGCGGCTACAATGAGCAGTTCTTC. It translates to CASSRTSGYNEQFF.

Regarding this clonotype: A read error may account for a junction end that differs from germline. The gene calls are TRBV27 and TRBJ1-1, with D unresolved. The V gene's germline CDR1 is MNHEY and CDR2 SMNVEV (reference sequence). CDR3 length equals 13 residues. The CDR3 region is CASSLGGVAEALF. The DNA for the CDR3 is TGTGCCAGCAGTTTGGGTGGTGTGGCTGAAGCTCTCTTT.

The rearrangement joins TRBV15 to TRBJ2-7; D is perhaps TRBD1 (5 bases). The germline CDR1 and CDR2 sequences are LNHNV and YYDKDF (reference sequence). This CDR3 comprises 15 residues. The germline V and J ends were trimmed by 0 bases and 1 base, with 10 bases remaining between them. DNA of the CDR3: TGTGCCACCAGCAGAGATCCAGGGTGGTCCTACGAGCAGTACTTC. Protein: CATSRDPGWSYEQYF.

The sample holds one count of this clonotype. The chain has TRBV7-9 and TRBJ2-3; 8 positions match TRBD2. With 5 bases clipped from V and 2 bases from J, the junction kept 3 bases outside the gene matches. CDR1 SEHNR and CDR2 FQNEAQ come from the germline V gene (reference sequence). This CDR3 has 14 residues. Written as DNA, the CDR3 is TGTGCCAGCAGCAAGACTAGCGACACAGATACGCAGTATTTT. Amino acid sequence: CASSKTSDTDTQYF.

This clonotype was counted only a few times. The chain is built from TRBV18 and TRBJ2-3; D remains ambiguous. Between the trimmed V and J ends, which lost 6 bases and 6 bases, there was a span of 13 bases. The CDR3 is made up of 13 amino acids. The germline V gene encodes CDR1 KGHSH and CDR2 LQKENI. CDR3 in amino acids: CASSGGVADTQYF. The DNA for the CDR3 is TGTGCCAGCTCCGGTGGCGTCGCGGATACGCAGTATTTT.

This chain uses TRBV5-6 with TRBJ2-1; the D gene is possibly TRBD1 (6 bases). Germline V gene data show CDR1 as SGHDT and CDR2 as YYEEEE. The CDR3 runs 12 residues. Deletions cut 4 bases from V and 10 bases from J, with 12 bases between. The chain's CDR3 is CASSPQGVEQFF. The CDR3 DNA follows: TGTGCCAGCAGCCCACAGGGTGTGGAGCAGTTCTTC.

The genes are TRBV2 and TRBJ1-1; the D gene is possibly TRBD1 (5 bases). The CDR3 is made up of 14 amino acids. Germline V gene sequence: CDR1 SNHLY, CDR2 FYNNEI. The germline V and J ends were trimmed by 7 bases and 9 bases, with 21 bases remaining between them. CDR3 sequence (DNA): TGTGCCAGCACCTTTGCGACAGAGACATCTAAAGCTTTCTTT. As protein: CASTFATETSKAFF.

This rearrangement joins TRBV12-3 or TRBV12-4 to TRBJ1-5; 10 positions agree with TRBD1. The CDR3 is made up of 15 amino acids. The J segment lost 6 bases and the V segment lost 10 bases, leaving 12 bases of the junction unmatched. The DNA of the CDR3 is TGTGCCACGGCGTCGGGACAGGGGTTCCTTCAGCCCCAGCATTTT. The encoded protein is CATASGQGFLQPQHF.

Only a few counts were recorded for this clonotype. This chain uses TRBV18 with TRBJ1-6, with 7 bases lining up with TRBD1. Germline V CDR1 and CDR2: KGHSH, LQKENI. CDR3 size: 14 residues. The trim removed 3 bases at V and 9 bases at J, leaving 5 bases unmatched. The CDR3: CASSPGTAPSPLHF. The CDR3, as DNA: TGTGCCAGCTCACCGGGGACAGCACCTTCACCCCTCCACTTT.

This clonotype was recorded many times. The genes are TRBV7-9 and TRBJ1-2, with D possibly matching TRBD1 (6 bases). Germline V gene lookup returns CDR1 SEHNR and CDR2 FQNEAQ (reference sequence). The CDR3 totals 15 residues. The germline V and J ends were trimmed by 5 bases and 4 bases, with 17 bases remaining between them. The CDR3 protein is CASSLVAGAPYGYTF. The CDR3 nucleotides are TGTGCCAGCAGCCTGGTGGCAGGGGCGCCCTATGGCTACACCTTC.

This clonotype occurred many times. The chain carries TRBV6-2 or TRBV6-3 and TRBJ1-1; D is unresolved. The CDR3 has 13 amino acids. Germline V gene lookup returns CDR1 MNHEY and CDR2 SVGEGT. Trimming left V 11 bases short and J 0 bases short, with 13 bases between. CDR3 sequence reads: CALQKGVNTEAFF. CDR3 nucleotides: TGTGCCCTGCAGAAGGGAGTGAACACTGAAGCTTTCTTT.

This clonotype appeared many times. The V gene is TRBV6-2 or TRBV6-3, the J gene TRBJ2-5; no clear D. The V end lost 6 bases, the J end lost 5 bases, and 22 bases lay between the germline ends. Germline CDR1 MNHEY, CDR2 SVGEGT. This CDR3 contains 16 residues. The chain's CDR3 is CASSSEYFHGLETQYF. The CDR3 nucleotides read TGTGCCAGCAGCTCGGAGTACTTCCACGGGCTGGAGACCCAGTACTTC.

This clonotype was observed at least ten times. The V and J genes are TRBV7-3 and TRBJ2-3; D remains unclear. This CDR3 spans 13 amino acids. V was cut by 1 base and J by 2 bases, with 4 bases left in between. Germline assignment: CDR1 SGHTA and CDR2 FQGTGA. The CDR3, as DNA: TGTGCCAGCAGCTTAAAGAACACAGATACGCAGTATTTT. Translating it yields CASSLKNTDTQYF. The whole variable domain, remainder taken from reference TRBV7-3 and TRBJ2-3, is GAGVSQTPSNKVTEKGKYVELRCDPISGHTALYWYRQSLGQGPEFLIYFQGTGAADDSGLPNDRFFAVRPEGSVSTLKIQRTERGDSAVYLCASSLKNTDTQYFGPGTRLTVL.

In DNA form, the CDR3 reads TGCAGCGTTGGACAAACAGGGGGCCAAGAGACCCAGTACTTC. Encoded protein: CSVGQTGGQETQYF. This chain uses TRBV29-1 with TRBJ2-5, with TRBD1 matching 8 bases. This CDR3 spans 14 amino acids. Germline V lookup: CDR1 SQVTM, CDR2 ANQGSEA. With V trimmed by 4 bases and J by 1 base, 5 bases remained unmatched.

The chain links TRBV2 to TRBJ2-5; either TRBD1 or TRBD2 may supply D (6 bases each). The CDR3 is 16 residues long. V was trimmed by 3 bases and J by 0 bases, leaving 14 bases between them. CDR1 is SNHLY, CDR2 FYNNEI, per germline. This chain's CDR3 is CASSDSGAINQETQYF. The DNA for the CDR3 is TGTGCCAGCAGTGATTCGGGGGCTATAAACCAAGAGACCCAGTACTTC.

The rearrangement joins TRBV29-1 to TRBJ1-1; no clear D gene. The germline V gene encodes CDR1 SQVTM and CDR2 ANQGSEA. This CDR3 has 13 residues. The ends were cut back, 0 bases at V and 1 base at J, with 6 bases in the middle. The CDR3 here is CSVEETENTEAFF. The CDR3 DNA follows: TGCAGCGTTGAAGAAACCGAGAACACTGAAGCTTTCTTT.

This clonotype was seen a handful of times. This rearrangement joins TRBV28 to TRBJ1-3; perhaps TRBD1 as D (6 bases). Trimming removed 6 bases at V and 4 bases at J, with 13 bases between. Germline V CDR1 and CDR2: MDHEN, SYDVKM. The CDR3 is 14 residues long. The CDR3 loop reads CASSHRAPGNTIYF. The DNA of the CDR3 is TGTGCCAGCAGCCACAGGGCCCCGGGAAACACCATATATTTT.

This clonotype has more than one count but fewer than ten. The rearrangement uses TRBV19 and TRBJ2-5; D is possibly TRBD2 (5 bases). The V end was cut by 3 bases, the J end by 3 bases, with 8 bases between. The germline gives CDR1 LNHDA, CDR2 SQIVND (reference sequence). The CDR3 totals 13 residues. The CDR3 DNA follows: TGTGCCAGTAGTATTGATAGCGAAGAGACCCAGTACTTC. Translating it yields CASSIDSEETQYF. Looking up the rest from reference TRBV19 and TRBJ2-5 gives the full variable domain: DGGITQSPKYLFRKEGQNVTLSCEQNLNHDAMYWYRQDPGQGLRLIYYSQIVNDFQKGDIAEGYSVSREKKESFPLTVTSAQKNPTAFYLCASSIDSEETQYFGPGTRLLVL.